These 2 T cell receptor beta chains came from one sample sequenced in a study of blood T cell repertoires in COVID-19 (dated by TCRdb to between 2020 and 2021). Library preparation was by the immunoSEQ multiplex PCR assay. TCRdb re-hosts the immuneACCESS table, in-frame sequences only. Its copies lack some clones; in the studies checked, an unresolved V gene accounts for under half of them, and the cause for the rest is not known. The sample includes roughly 250,000 clones, with about nine tenths observed a single time. The ten largest clones take up approximately 2.6% of the sample. Specimen: peripheral blood. The receptors here all came from a person under 35 with COVID-19, enrolled during active disease.

The genes are TRBV6-2 or TRBV6-3 and TRBJ2-7; D possibly corresponds to TRBD2 (6 bases). Germline assignment: CDR1 MNHEY and CDR2 SVGEGT. The CDR3 runs to 14 residues. V lost 4 bases to trimming and J lost 0 bases, with 10 bases between them. CDR3 nucleotide sequence: TGTGCCAGCAGTTTCCGGGGGAGCTCCTACGAGCAGTACTTC. As protein: CASSFRGSSYEQYF.

For the CDR3, the DNA is TGTGCCAGCTCCAGAGATATTTCTTCGTACGGGAGCGCCTACAATGAGCAGTTCTTC. Translated, it gives CASSRDISSYGSAYNEQFF. This chain links TRBV18 with TRBJ2-1, with D possibly TRBD2 on 6 matching bases. Germline V gene lookup returns CDR1 KGHSH and CDR2 LQKENI. This CDR3 has 19 residues. The V gene lost 6 bases and the J gene lost 2 bases, with 26 bases spanning the gap.